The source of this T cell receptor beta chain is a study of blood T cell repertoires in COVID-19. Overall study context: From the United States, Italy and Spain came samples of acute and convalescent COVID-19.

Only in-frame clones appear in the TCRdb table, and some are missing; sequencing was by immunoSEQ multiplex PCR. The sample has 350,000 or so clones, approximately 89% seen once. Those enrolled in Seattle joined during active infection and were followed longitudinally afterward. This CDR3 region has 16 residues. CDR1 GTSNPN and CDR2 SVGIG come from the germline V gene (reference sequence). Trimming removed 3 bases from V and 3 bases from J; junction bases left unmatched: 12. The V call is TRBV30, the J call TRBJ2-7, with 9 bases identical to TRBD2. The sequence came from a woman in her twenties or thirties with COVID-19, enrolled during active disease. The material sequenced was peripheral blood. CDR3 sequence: CAWRPQRGAHLYEQYF. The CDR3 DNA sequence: TGTGCCTGGAGGCCCCAGCGGGGGGCCCACCTCTACGAGCAGTACTTC.